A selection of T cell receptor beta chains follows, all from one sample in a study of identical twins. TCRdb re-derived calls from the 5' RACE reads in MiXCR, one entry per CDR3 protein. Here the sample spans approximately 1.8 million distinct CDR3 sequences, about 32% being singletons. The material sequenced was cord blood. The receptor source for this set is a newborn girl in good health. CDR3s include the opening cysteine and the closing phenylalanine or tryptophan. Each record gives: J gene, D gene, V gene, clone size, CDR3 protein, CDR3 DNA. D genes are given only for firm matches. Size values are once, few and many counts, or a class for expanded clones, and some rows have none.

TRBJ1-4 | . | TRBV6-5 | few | CASLRGEKLFF | TGTGCCTCCCTAAGGGGAGAAAAACTGTTTTTT
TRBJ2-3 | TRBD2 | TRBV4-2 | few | CASSHNSLAGTDTQYF | TGTGCCAGCAGCCACAATTCGCTAGCGGGGACAGATACGCAGTATTTT
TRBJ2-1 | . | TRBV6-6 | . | CASSLDQVGHNEQFF | TGTGCCAGCAGTTTGGACCAGGTAGGGCACAATGAGCAGTTCTTC
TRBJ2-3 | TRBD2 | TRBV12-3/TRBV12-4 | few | CASSWTSLDTQYF | TGTGCCAGCAGTTGGACTAGCTTGGATACGCAGTATTTT
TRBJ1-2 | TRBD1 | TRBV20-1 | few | CSAVQGGPNYGYTF | TGCAGTGCTGTTCAGGGGGGCCCTAACTATGGCTACACCTTC
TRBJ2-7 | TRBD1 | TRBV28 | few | CASSRDRVSNEQYF | TGTGCCAGCAGTCGCGACAGGGTAAGCAACGAGCAGTACTTC
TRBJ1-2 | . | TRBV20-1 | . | CSARDSRGHGGYTF | TGCAGTGCTAGAGATTCGAGGGGTCATGGGGGCTACACCTTC
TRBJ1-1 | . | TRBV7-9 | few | CASSFQPQGEAFF | TGTGCCAGCAGCTTTCAACCTCAGGGTGAAGCTTTCTTT
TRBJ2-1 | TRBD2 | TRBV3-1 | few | CASSLRRGLIDNEQFF | TGTGCCAGCAGCCTCCGAAGGGGACTAATTGACAATGAGCAGTTCTTC
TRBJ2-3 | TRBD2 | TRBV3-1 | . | CASQGPLAGEPSTDTQYF | TGTGCCTCCCAAGGTCCACTAGCGGGGGAACCTAGCACAGATACGCAGTATTTT
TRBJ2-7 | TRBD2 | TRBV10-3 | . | CVIGGVSYEQYF | TGTGTCATCGGGGGGGTGAGCTACGAGCAGTACTTC
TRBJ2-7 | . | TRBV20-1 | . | CSANRAPFPYEQYF | TGCAGTGCAAACAGGGCCCCATTTCCCTACGAGCAGTACTTC
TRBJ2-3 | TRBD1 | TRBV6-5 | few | CASSYSSGTGFGTDTQYF | TGTGCCAGCAGTTACTCGTCCGGGACAGGGTTTGGCACAGATACGCAGTATTTT
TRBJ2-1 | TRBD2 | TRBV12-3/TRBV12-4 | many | CASSLLAGGYNEQFF | TGTGCCAGCAGCTTACTAGCGGGGGGGTACAATGAGCAGTTCTTC
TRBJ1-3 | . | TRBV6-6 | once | CASSYWRSSGNTIYF | TGTGCCAGCAGTTACTGGAGGAGCTCTGGAAACACCATATATTTT
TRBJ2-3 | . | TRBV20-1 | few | CSADNSGSSTDTQYF | TGCAGTGCTGATAATAGCGGAAGTAGCACAGATACGCAGTATTTT
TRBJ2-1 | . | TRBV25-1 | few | CASSGVSLQFF | TGTGCCAGCAGTGGCGTTTCTTTGCAGTTCTTC
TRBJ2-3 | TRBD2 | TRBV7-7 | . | CASSPLAGRGDTQYF | TGTGCCAGCAGCCCCTTAGCGGGGCGGGGAGATACGCAGTATTTT
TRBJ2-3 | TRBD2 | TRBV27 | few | CASSFGLVGTDTQYF | TGTGCCAGCAGTTTCGGACTAGTCGGCACAGATACGCAGTATTTT
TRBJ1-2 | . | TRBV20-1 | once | CSANPPSQGPYGYTF | TGCAGTGCTAACCCACCGTCACAGGGACCTTATGGCTACACCTTC
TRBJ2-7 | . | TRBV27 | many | CASSYGQIYEQYF | TGTGCCAGCAGTTATGGACAGATCTACGAGCAGTACTTC
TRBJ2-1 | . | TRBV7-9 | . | CASSDRPWVVFF | TGTGCCAGCAGCGACCGGCCCTGGGTTGTGTTCTTC
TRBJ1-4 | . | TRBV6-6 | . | CATRIGGRREKLFF | TGTGCCACCAGGATCGGGGGGCGAAGGGAAAAACTGTTTTTT
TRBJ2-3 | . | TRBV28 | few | CASSLWGGTSTDTQYF | TGTGCCAGCAGTTTATGGGGCGGGACTAGCACAGATACGCAGTATTTT
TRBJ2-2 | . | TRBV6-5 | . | CASSSPGSIDAGELFF | TGTGCCAGCAGTTCCCCAGGGTCGATAGACGCCGGGGAGCTGTTTTTT
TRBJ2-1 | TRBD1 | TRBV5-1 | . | CASSTDRAEQFF | TGCGCCAGCAGCACCGACAGGGCTGAGCAGTTCTTC
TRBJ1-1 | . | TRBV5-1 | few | CASSPKGGPTQAFF | TGCGCCAGCAGCCCCAAGGGGGGTCCTACCCAAGCTTTCTTT
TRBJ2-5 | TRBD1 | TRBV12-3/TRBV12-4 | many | CASSLNRRQGFWETQYF | TGTGCCAGCAGTTTAAATAGGAGACAGGGATTTTGGGAGACCCAGTACTTC
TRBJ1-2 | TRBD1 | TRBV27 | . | CASKTPGQAYGYTF | TGTGCCAGCAAAACCCCCGGACAGGCGTATGGCTACACCTTC
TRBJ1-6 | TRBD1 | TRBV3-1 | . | CASSHEPPTGAYNSPLHF | TGTGCCAGCAGCCACGAACCCCCGACAGGGGCCTATAATTCACCCCTCCACTTT
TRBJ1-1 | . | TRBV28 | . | CASDRSIRAEAFF | TGTGCCAGTGACCGGAGTATCAGAGCTGAAGCTTTCTTT
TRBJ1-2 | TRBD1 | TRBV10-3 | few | CAIRIDRGNGYTF | TGTGCCATCAGAATCGACAGGGGGAATGGCTACACCTTC
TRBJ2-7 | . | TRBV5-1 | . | CASSLTSPTDYEQYF | TGCGCCAGCAGCTTGACTAGCCCAACCGACTACGAGCAGTACTTC
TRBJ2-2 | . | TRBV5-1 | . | CASGGLSDTGELFF | TGCGCCAGCGGGGGGTTGTCGGACACCGGGGAGCTGTTTTTT
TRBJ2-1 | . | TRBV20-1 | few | CSARDVPRAYNEQFF | TGCAGTGCTAGAGATGTCCCCAGGGCCTACAATGAGCAGTTCTTC
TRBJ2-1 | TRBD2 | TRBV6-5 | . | CASSYQRGGYNEQFF | TGTGCCAGCAGTTACCAGCGGGGCGGGTACAATGAGCAGTTCTTC
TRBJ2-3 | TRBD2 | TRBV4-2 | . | CASSQELAGEDTQYF | TGTGCCAGCAGCCAAGAGCTAGCGGGAGAAGATACGCAGTATTTT
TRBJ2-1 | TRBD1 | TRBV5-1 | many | CASSPDRVTYNEQFF | TGCGCCAGCAGCCCGGACAGGGTCACCTACAATGAGCAGTTCTTC
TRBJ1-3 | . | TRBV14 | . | CASREAGTSGNTIYF | TGTGCCAGCAGGGAAGCCGGGACAAGTGGAAACACCATATATTTT
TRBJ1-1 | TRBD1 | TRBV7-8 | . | CASSTRTGKGTEAFF | TGTGCCAGCAGCACCAGGACAGGGAAAGGCACTGAAGCTTTCTTT
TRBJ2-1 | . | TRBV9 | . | CASSVWPIGGSSYNEQFF | TGTGCCAGCAGCGTCTGGCCCATAGGAGGCAGCTCCTACAATGAGCAGTTCTTC
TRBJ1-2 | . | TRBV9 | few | CASTPGQERGYTF | TGTGCCAGCACCCCGGGACAAGAGCGGGGCTACACCTTC
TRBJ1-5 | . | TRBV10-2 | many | CASSEWGQPQHF | TGCGCCAGCAGTGAGTGGGGTCAGCCCCAGCATTTT
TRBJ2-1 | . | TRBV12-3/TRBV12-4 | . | CASSFAGYETQFF | TGTGCCAGCAGTTTTGCGGGGTACGAGACCCAGTTCTTC
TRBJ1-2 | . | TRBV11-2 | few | CASSLVGVYGYTF | TGTGCCAGCAGCTTAGTAGGCGTCTATGGCTACACCTTC
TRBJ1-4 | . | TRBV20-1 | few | CSARESWVNEKLFF | TGCAGTGCTAGAGAGAGTTGGGTAAATGAAAAACTGTTTTTT
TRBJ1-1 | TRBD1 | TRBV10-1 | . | CASSDTGGADTEAFF | TGCGCCAGCAGTGATACAGGGGGCGCGGACACTGAAGCTTTCTTT
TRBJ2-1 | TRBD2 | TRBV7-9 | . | CASSSGLAGDSYNEQFF | TGTGCCAGCAGCTCCGGACTAGCGGGAGACTCCTACAATGAGCAGTTCTTC
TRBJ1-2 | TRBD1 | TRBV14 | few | CASSPGQGAIGGYTF | TGTGCCAGCAGTCCAGGTCAGGGGGCGATTGGTGGCTACACCTTC
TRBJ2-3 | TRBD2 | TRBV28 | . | CASSLSASGKDTQYF | TGTGCCAGCAGTTTATCTGCTAGCGGGAAAGATACGCAGTATTTT
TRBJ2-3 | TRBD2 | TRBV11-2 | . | CASSLVGAGGYVDTQYF | TGTGCCAGCAGCTTAGTTGGGGCGGGGGGTTATGTAGATACGCAGTATTTT
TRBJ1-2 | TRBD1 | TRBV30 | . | CALNRDRAYGYTF | TGTGCCTTGAACCGGGACAGGGCCTATGGCTACACCTTC
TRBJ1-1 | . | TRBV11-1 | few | CASSPDRSEAFF | TGTGCCAGCAGCCCAGACAGGTCTGAAGCTTTCTTT
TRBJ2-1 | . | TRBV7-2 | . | CASSLVRREEQFF | TGTGCCAGCAGCTTAGTTAGACGGGAGGAGCAGTTCTTC
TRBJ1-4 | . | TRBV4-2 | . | CASSQAQGRGEKLFF | TGTGCCAGCAGCCAAGCCCAGGGCCGAGGCGAAAAACTGTTTTTT
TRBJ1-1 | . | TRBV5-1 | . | CASSFSPSKNTEAFF | TGCGCCAGCAGCTTCTCTCCAAGCAAGAACACTGAAGCTTTCTTT
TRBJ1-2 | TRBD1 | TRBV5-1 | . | CASSINPTGGYGYTF | TGCGCCAGCAGCATAAATCCGACAGGGGGCTACGGCTACACCTTC
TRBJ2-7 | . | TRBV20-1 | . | CSARDPLTGLYSYEQYF | TGCAGTGCTAGAGATCCCCTCACTGGACTTTATTCCTACGAGCAGTACTTC
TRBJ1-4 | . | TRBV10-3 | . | CAISDGQGHEQLFF | TGTGCCATCAGTGATGGGCAGGGTCACGAACAACTGTTTTTT
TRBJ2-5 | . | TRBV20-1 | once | CGARAGTPKDNEQYF | TGCGGTGCTAGGGCCGGGACGCCTAAGGACAATGAGCAGTACTTC